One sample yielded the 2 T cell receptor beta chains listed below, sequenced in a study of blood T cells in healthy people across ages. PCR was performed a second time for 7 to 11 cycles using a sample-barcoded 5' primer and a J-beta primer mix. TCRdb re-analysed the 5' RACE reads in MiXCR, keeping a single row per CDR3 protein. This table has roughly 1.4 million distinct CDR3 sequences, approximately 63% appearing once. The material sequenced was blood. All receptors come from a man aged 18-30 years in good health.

The chain's CDR3 is CASITDSRDYQETQYF. CDR3 in DNA: TGTGCCAGCATTACCGACAGCAGGGACTATCAAGAGACCCAGTACTTC. V and J are TRBV6-5 and TRBJ2-5; 7 positions match TRBD2. J gave up 2 bases and V 7 bases, and 13 bases lay outside the gene matches. The length of the CDR3 is 16 residues. Per the germline V gene, CDR1 is MNHEY and CDR2 is SVGAGI.

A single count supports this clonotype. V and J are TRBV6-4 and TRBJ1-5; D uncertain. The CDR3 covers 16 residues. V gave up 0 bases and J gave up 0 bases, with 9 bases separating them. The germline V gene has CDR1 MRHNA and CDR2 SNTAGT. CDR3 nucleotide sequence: TGTGCCAGCAGTGACTCTTTCAGTAATAGCAATCAGCCCCAGCATTTT. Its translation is CASSDSFSNSNQPQHF.